This TCR beta chain was identified in a study of blood T cells in healthy people across ages. Combining a sample-barcoded 5' primer with a J-beta primer mix, a second PCR ran for about 7 to 11 cycles. TCRdb called the 5' RACE reads again in MiXCR, with one record for every CDR3 protein. The repertoire holds roughly 700,000 distinct CDR3 sequences, approximately 30% seen once, with over 15% in the top ten. The V end lost 3 bases, the J end lost 8 bases, and 12 bases lay between the germline ends. The germline CDR1 and CDR2 sequences are SGHRS and YFSETQ. This CDR3 comprises 14 residues. This clonotype was found many times.

This sequence was found in a woman older than 75 in good health. V is TRBV5-1 and J is TRBJ1-6; D is possibly TRBD1 (5 bases). Sequenced material: blood. The CDR3 is CASSWDAQDSPLHF. CDR3 coding DNA: TGCGCCAGCAGCTGGGACGCCCAGGATTCACCCCTCCACTTT.